The T cell receptor (beta chain) described here comes from a study of response to subunit inactivated influenza vaccine. General study results and limits: The authors offered the suggestion that each seasonal influenza vaccination recruits few new T cells.

A remark on this clonotype: Its antigen is unidentified.

V was clipped by 1 base and J by 9 bases, with 16 bases between them. Germline loops: CDR1 GTSNPN, CDR2 SVGIG (reference sequence). The CDR3 length is 15 residues. From the RT-PCR reads, TCRdb called clonotypes with MiXCR, one entry per CDR3 protein. The sample includes about 520,000 distinct CDR3 sequences, less than 7.5% of them seen just once. Specimen: PBMCs from blood, collected less than 30 months after vaccination. This clonotype was sampled from a man aged 45 to 75 who received an inactivated influenza vaccine. This sequence joins TRBV30 and TRBJ1-6; a possible D gene is TRBD1 (6 bases). The CDR3 region is CAWSALNGRGSPLHF. The CDR3 nucleotides are TGTGCCTGGAGTGCCCTGAACGGCAGGGGTTCACCCCTCCACTTT.